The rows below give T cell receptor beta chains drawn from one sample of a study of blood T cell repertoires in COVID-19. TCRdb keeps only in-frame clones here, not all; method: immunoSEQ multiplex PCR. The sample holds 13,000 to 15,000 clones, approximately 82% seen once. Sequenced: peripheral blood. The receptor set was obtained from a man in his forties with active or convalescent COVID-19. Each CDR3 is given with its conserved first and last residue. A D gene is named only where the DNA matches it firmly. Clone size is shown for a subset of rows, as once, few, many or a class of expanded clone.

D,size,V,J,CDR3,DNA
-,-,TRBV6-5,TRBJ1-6,CASSYTGDSPLHF,TGTGCCAGCAGTTACACCGGGGATTCACCCCTCCACTTT
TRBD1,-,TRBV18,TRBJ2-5,CASSPQGARQETQYF,TGTGCCAGCTCACCTCAGGGGGCACGGCAAGAGACCCAGTACTTC
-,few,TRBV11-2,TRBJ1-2,CASSRRRQGTGGYGYTF,TGTGCCAGCAGTCGACGACGACAAGGGACCGGGGGATATGGCTACACCTTC
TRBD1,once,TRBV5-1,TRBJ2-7,CASSPDPGGTVYEQYF,TGCGCCAGCAGCCCCGACCCAGGGGGCACCGTTTACGAGCAGTACTTC
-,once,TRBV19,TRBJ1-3,CASSIQTAASGNTIYF,TGTGCCAGTAGTATCCAGACAGCAGCCTCTGGAAACACCATATATTTT
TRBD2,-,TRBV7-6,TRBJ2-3,CASRSGLAGTSSTDTQYF,TGTGCCAGCAGGTCCGGGCTAGCGGGGACTTCTAGCACAGATACGCAGTATTTT
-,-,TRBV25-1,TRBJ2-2,CASSESGWVGTGELFF,TGTGCCAGCAGTGAGTCAGGGTGGGTCGGCACCGGGGAGCTGTTTTTT
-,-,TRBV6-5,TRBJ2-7,CASSYSNRIITFEQYF,TGTGCCAGCAGTTACTCGAACAGGATAATCACCTTCGAGCAGTACTTC
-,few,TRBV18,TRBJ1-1,CASSRSGGNTEAFF,TGTGCCAGCTCACGCTCGGGAGGGAACACTGAAGCTTTCTTT
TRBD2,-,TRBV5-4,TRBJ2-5,CASSPGGGQETQYF,TGTGCCAGCAGCCCCGGGGGGGGGCAAGAGACCCAGTACTTC
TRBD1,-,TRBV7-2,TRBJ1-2,CASSLEAGGVFPNYGYTF,TGTGCCAGCAGCTTAGAGGCAGGGGGCGTCTTTCCTAACTATGGCTACACCTTC
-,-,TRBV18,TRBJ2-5,CASSPDGLGETQYF,TGTGCCAGCTCACCGGACGGACTTGGTGAGACCCAGTACTTC
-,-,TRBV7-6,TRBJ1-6,CASSLERQSYNSPLHF,TGTGCCAGCAGCTTAGAACGACAGTCCTATAATTCACCCCTCCACTTT
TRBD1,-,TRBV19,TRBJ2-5,CASGQALGGETQYF,TGTGCCAGTGGACAGGCCTTAGGAGGAGAGACCCAGTACTTC
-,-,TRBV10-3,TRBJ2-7,CAISGTEAYEQYF,TGTGCCATCAGTGGGACAGAAGCCTACGAGCAGTACTTC
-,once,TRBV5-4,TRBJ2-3,CASSLPVLDTQYF,TGTGCCAGCAGCTTGCCGGTCCTGGATACGCAGTATTTT
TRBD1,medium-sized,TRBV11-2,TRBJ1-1,CASSLDLAGTGAGAFF,TGTGCCAGCAGCTTAGATCTCGCCGGGACAGGGGCCGGAGCTTTCTTT
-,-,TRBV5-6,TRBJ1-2,CASSLKAAYGYTF,TGTGCCAGCAGCTTGAAGGCGGCCTATGGCTACACCTTC
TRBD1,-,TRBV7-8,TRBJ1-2,CASSPRTGIYGYTF,TGTGCCAGCAGCCCTCGGACAGGGATTTATGGCTACACCTTC
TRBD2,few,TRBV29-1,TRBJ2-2,CSVRTSGDTGELFF,TGCAGCGTTCGGACTAGCGGGGACACCGGGGAGCTGTTTTTT
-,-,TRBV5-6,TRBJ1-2,CASRGAGLHYGYTF,TGTGCCAGCAGGGGGGCAGGGTTGCACTATGGCTACACCTTC
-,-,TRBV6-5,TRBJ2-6,CASSYALPYGANVLTF,TGTGCCAGCAGTTACGCACTCCCGTACGGGGCCAACGTCCTGACTTTC
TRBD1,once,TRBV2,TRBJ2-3,CATSSGPGQGTDTQYF,TGTGCCACCTCATCGGGGCCAGGACAGGGGACAGATACGCAGTATTTT
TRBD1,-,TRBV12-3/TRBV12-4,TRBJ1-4,CASKDRADEKLFF,TGTGCCAGCAAAGACAGGGCGGATGAAAAACTGTTTTTT
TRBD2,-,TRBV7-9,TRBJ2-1,CASSIQALAGDEQFF,TGTGCCAGCAGCATCCAGGCCCTAGCGGGGGATGAGCAGTTCTTC
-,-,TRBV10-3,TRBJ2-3,CAISEGGSTDTQYF,TGTGCCATCAGTGAGGGCGGCAGCACAGATACGCAGTATTTT
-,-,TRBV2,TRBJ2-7,CASSEYIYEQYF,TGTGCCAGCAGTGAATACATCTACGAGCAGTACTTC
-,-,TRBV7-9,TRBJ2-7,CASSSQGWEQYF,TGTGCCAGCAGTTCGCAGGGGTGGGAGCAGTACTTC
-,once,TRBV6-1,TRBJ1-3,CASSDRGRSGNTIYF,TGTGCCAGCAGTGACAGGGGCCGCTCTGGAAACACCATATATTTT
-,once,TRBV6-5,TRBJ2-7,CASSYSTQANYEQYF,TGTGCCAGCAGTTACTCGACTCAAGCCAACTACGAGCAGTACTTC
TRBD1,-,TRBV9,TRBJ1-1,CASSGTGGRVTEAFF,TGTGCCAGCAGCGGTACAGGGGGCCGGGTAACTGAAGCTTTCTTT
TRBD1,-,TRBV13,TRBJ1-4,CASSPGGEKLFF,TGTGCCAGCAGCCCAGGGGGAGAAAAACTGTTTTTT
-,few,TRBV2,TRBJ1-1,CASSEDRRDTEAFF,TGTGCCAGCAGTGAAGATCGCAGGGACACTGAAGCTTTCTTT
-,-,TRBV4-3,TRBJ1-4,CASSQDYYRAANEKLFF,TGCGCCAGCAGCCAAGACTACTACAGGGCGGCTAATGAAAAACTGTTTTTT
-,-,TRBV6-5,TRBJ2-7,CASSSLTSPSNEQYF,TGTGCCAGCAGTTCCCTGACTAGTCCGTCAAACGAGCAGTACTTC
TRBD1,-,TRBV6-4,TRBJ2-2,CASSELQGANTGELFF,TGTGCCAGCAGTGAGCTCCAGGGGGCGAACACCGGGGAGCTGTTTTTT